These 3 T cell receptor beta chains came from one sample sequenced in a study of T cell responses to AZD1222 COVID-19 vaccine. TCRdb keeps only in-frame clones here, not all; method: immunoSEQ multiplex PCR. The sample consists of more than 90,000 clones, about 88% of them appearing once. This specimen consisted of peripheral blood, obtained 28 days after the second AZD1222 dose. The receptors here all came from an adult who received the AZD1222 COVID-19 vaccine.

The chain recombines TRBV28 with TRBJ1-3, with D unclear. The CDR3 is 16 residues long. The germline V gene has CDR1 MDHEN and CDR2 SYDVKM. V lost 5 bases, J lost 0 bases, and 14 bases lay in between. The CDR3 nucleotides are TGTGCCAGCAGTCCAAACACAAGGGCCTCTGGAAACACCATATATTTT. This gives the protein CASSPNTRASGNTIYF.

The chain has TRBV6-5 and TRBJ1-1, with 7 bases identical to TRBD1. The CDR3 length is 13 residues. The ends lost 11 bases at V and 1 base at J; junction bases unmatched: 7. Germline assignment: CDR1 MNHEY and CDR2 SVGAGI. CDR3 in DNA: TGTGCCGGAGAGGGGGCTGGGAACACTGAAGCTTTCTTT. Protein product: CAGEGAGNTEAFF.

The chain is built from TRBV11-2 and TRBJ1-6; D gene uncertain. The CDR3 extends over 16 amino acids. CDR1 SGHAT and CDR2 FQNNGV come from the germline V gene. Deletions cut 1 base from V and 9 bases from J, with 16 bases between. DNA for the CDR3: TGTGCCAGCAGCTTAGGAGATGGGCGGAGAGGTTCACCCCTCCACTTT. Translating gives CASSLGDGRRGSPLHF.